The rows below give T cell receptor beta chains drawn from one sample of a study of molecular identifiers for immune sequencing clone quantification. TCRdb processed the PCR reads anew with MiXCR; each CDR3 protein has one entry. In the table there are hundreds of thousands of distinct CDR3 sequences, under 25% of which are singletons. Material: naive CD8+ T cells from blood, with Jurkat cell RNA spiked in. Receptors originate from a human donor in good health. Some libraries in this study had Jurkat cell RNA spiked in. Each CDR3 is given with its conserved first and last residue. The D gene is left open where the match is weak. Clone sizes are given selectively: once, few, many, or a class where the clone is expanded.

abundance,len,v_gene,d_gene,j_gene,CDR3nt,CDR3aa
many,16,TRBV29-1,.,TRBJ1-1,TGCAGCGTTGAAAAAAGAGGACAAGACAAGAACACTGAAGCTTTCTTT,CSVEKRGQDKNTEAFF
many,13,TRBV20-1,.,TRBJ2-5,TGCAGTGCTAGAGTTGCGTTCCAAGAGACCCAGTACTTC,CSARVAFQETQYF
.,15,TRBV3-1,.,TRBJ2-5,TGTGCCAGCAGCCAAGATGCCGGGTGGCAAGAGACCCAGTACTTC,CASSQDAGWQETQYF
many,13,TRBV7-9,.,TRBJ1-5,TGTGCCAGCGGGACATCGGGCAATCAGCCCCAGCATTTT,CASGTSGNQPQHF
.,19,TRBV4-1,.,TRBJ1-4,TGCGCCAGCAGCCAAGTAGTTGGAGGGAGTAAAGCAACTAATGAAAAACTGTTTTTT,CASSQVVGGSKATNEKLFF
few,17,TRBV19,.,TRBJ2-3,TGTGCCAGTAGTATGGAGGGGGCCTCCGGGGGCACAGATACGCAGTATTTT,CASSMEGASGGTDTQYF
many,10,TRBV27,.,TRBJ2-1,TGTGCCAGCAGGGGACGAGGTCAGTTCTTC,CASRGRGQFF
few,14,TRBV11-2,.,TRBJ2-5,TGTGCCAGCAGCTCCATGACCGGGACGGAGACCCAGTACTTC,CASSSMTGTETQYF
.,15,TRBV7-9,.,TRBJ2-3,TGTGCCAGCAGCCCACCCGGGTCGTTAGCTGATACGCAGAATTTT,CASSPPGSLADTQNF
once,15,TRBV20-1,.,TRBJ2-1,TGCAGTGCTAGAGTTCAGGGAAGCTCCTACAATGAGCAGTTCTTC,CSARVQGSSYNEQFF
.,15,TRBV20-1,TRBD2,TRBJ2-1,TGCAGTGCTTGTAGCGGGGGGGGACCAAGTAGTGAGCAGTTCTTC,CSACSGGGPSSEQFF
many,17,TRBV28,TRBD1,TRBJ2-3,TGTGCCAGCAGTTTAGGGGGCAGGGGGTTGGACACAGATACGCAGTATTTT,CASSLGGRGLDTDTQYF
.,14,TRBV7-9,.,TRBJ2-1,TGTGCCAGCAGCTTGAGTCGAACCTACAATGAGCAGTTCTTC,CASSLSRTYNEQFF
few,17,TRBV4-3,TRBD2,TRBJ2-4,TGCGCCAGCAGCCAAGATCTGGAAGGGAGCGGGAGATACATTCAGTACTTC,CASSQDLEGSGRYIQYF
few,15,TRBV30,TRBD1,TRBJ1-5,TGTGCCTGGAGTGAAGGGACAGGGGGTGACCAGCCCCAGCATTTT,CAWSEGTGGDQPQHF
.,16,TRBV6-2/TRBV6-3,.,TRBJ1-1,TGTGCCAGCAGTTACCCTGATAGCAACCCGATTGCTGAAGCTTTCTTT,CASSYPDSNPIAEAFF
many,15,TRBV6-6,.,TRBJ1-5,TGTGCCAGCAGTTACCTCCCCAGCAAGGATCAGCCCCAGCATTTT,CASSYLPSKDQPQHF
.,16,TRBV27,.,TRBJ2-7,TGTGCCAGCAGTCCACAACACGTACAGGGAACCTACGAGCAGTACTTC,CASSPQHVQGTYEQYF
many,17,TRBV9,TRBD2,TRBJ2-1,TGTGCCAGCAGCGCTATTATAGCGGGAGGGTTTGGTAATGAGCAGTTCTTC,CASSAIIAGGFGNEQFF
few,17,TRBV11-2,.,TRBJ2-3,TGTGCCAGCACCTCTCTCCGAGACGCGGAAAGCACAGATACGCAGTATTTT,CASTSLRDAESTDTQYF
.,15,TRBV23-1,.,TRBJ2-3,TGCGCCAGCAGTCAATTGAGCGGTAGCACAGATACGCTGTATTTT,CASSQLSGSTDTLYF
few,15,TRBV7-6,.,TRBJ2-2,TGTGCCAGCAGCGTAGGGACAACCGATCACGGGGAGCTGTTTTTT,CASSVGTTDHGELFF
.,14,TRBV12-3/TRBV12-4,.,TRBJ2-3,TGTGCCAGCAGTATCCGGGCATACTATGATACGCAGTATTTT,CASSIRAYYDTQYF
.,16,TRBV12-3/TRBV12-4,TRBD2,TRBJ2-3,TGTGCCAGCAGTCGACTAGCGGCAGGGCCCACAGATACGCAGTATTTT,CASSRLAAGPTDTQYF
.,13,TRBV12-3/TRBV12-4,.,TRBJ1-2,TGTGCCAGCAGTTTAGAAGCAGTAAATAGCTACACCTTC,CASSLEAVNSYTF
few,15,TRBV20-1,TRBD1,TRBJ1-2,TGCAGTGCTGGTGCGAGGGACAGGGGTTCTCATGGCTACACCTTC,CSAGARDRGSHGYTF
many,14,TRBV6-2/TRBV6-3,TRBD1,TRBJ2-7,TGTGCCAGCAGTTACAGACAGGGGAGCGACGAGCAGTACTTC,CASSYRQGSDEQYF
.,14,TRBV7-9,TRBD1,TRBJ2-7,TGTGCCAGCAGCTCGACAGGGAATCCCTACGAGCAGTACTTC,CASSSTGNPYEQYF
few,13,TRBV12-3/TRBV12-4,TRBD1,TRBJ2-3,TGTGCCAGCAGCAGACAGGGGACAGATACGCAGTATTTT,CASSRQGTDTQYF
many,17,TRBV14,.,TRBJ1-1,TGTGCCAGCAGCCAAGATATCGTCCGGGGGCGCGGTACTGAAGCTTTCTTT,CASSQDIVRGRGTEAFF
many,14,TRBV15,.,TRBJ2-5,TGTGCCACCAGCAGAGTTCGGGGGCAAGAGACCCAGTACTTC,CATSRVRGQETQYF
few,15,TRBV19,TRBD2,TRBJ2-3,TGTGCCAGTAGTATAGTGAGCGGGGGCACAGATACGCAGTATTTT,CASSIVSGGTDTQYF
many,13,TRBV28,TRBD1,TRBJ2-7,TGTGCCAGCAGTTCTGACAGGGCCTACGAGCAGTACTTC,CASSSDRAYEQYF
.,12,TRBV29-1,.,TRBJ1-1,TGCAGCGCCTGGACCCAAGGGGCTGAAGCTTTCTTT,CSAWTQGAEAFF
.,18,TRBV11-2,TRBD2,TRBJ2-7,TGTGCCAGCAGCTCCACCCCCGGGAATAGCGGGAGGGCCTACGAGCAGTACTTC,CASSSTPGNSGRAYEQYF
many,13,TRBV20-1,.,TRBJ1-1,TGCAGTGGATTGGCAGGGGATTACACTGAAGCTTTCTTT,CSGLAGDYTEAFF
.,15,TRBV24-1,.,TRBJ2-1,TGTGCCACCAGTGCGGGGCGGGGGCCTGACAATGAGCAGTTCTTC,CATSAGRGPDNEQFF
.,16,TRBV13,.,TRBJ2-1,TGTGCCAGCAGCTTAAAGGGGGGGCCCGACTACAATGAGCAGTTCTTC,CASSLKGGPDYNEQFF
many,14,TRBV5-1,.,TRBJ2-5,TGCGCCAGCAGCTTGGAGCTGGGGTTGGAGACCCAGTACTTC,CASSLELGLETQYF
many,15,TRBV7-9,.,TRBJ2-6,TGTGCCAGCAGCTTAGGCTCCTCTGGGGCCAACGTCCTGACTTTC,CASSLGSSGANVLTF
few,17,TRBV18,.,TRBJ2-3,TGTGCCAGCTCACCTTCTCCCCCAGGGGAGTATTCAGATACGCAGTATTTT,CASSPSPPGEYSDTQYF
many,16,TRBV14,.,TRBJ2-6,TGTGCCAGCAGCCAAGTTTTCGGCTCTGGGGCCAACGTCCTGACTTTC,CASSQVFGSGANVLTF
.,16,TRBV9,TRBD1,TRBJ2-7,TGTGCCAGCAGCGTAGCGGGGACAGCGAGCTCCTACGAGCAGTACTTC,CASSVAGTASSYEQYF